The clone carrying this T cell receptor beta chain appeared once. Its matching antigen is unknown. CDR3 size: 18 residues. With V trimmed by 2 bases and J by 6 bases, 9 bases remained unmatched. Germline V gives CDR1 SGHTA, CDR2 FQGTGA. The data originate from a study of chemoradiotherapy in HPV16-positive cancers. The study, taken as a whole, reports: HPV-specific T cells were functionally defined from only two HPV16-positive patients. During treatment, candidate HPV-specific clones and E7-related motifs expanded in tumor.

Here immunoSEQ multiplex PCR was the method, and the copy in TCRdb shows in-frame clones only, minus some. The table has 6,700 or so clones, roughly nine tenths seen once. This sequence joins TRBV7-3 and TRBJ2-1; 14 bases align to TRBD2. Here the sequenced sample was tumor tissue, taken from a patient who underwent chemoradiotherapy. This clonotype was sampled from a human donor with HPV-associated anogenital cancer. This CDR3 is CASSLVGLAGDGVNEQFF. The CDR3 DNA follows: TGTGCCAGCAGCTTAGTGGGACTAGCGGGAGACGGGGTCAATGAGCAGTTCTTC.